This T cell receptor beta chain stems from a study of OX40 agonist ivuxolimab in advanced cancers. As for the study in general: Among those enrolled, mean age was about 63 years (range 23 to 79) and less than 90% were male.

Study results and limitations: Clones of CD4+ and CD8+ blood T cells grew by week 6 at doses of 0.1 to 3.0 mg/kg.

Sequencing was performed with immunoSEQ multiplex PCR; in TCRdb, only in-frame clones are kept and a portion is missing. Counted here are around 85,000 clones, about 89% occurring once; the ten biggest clones make up under 2%. Turning to this clone: What it binds is not known.

The germline V gene encodes CDR1 SGHAT and CDR2 FQNNGV. Trimming stripped 1 base from V and 2 bases from J, with 9 bases between. This CDR3 is built from 15 residues. V and J are TRBV11-2 and TRBJ2-1; possibly TRBD1 or TRBD2 for D (5 bases each). Sequenced here: CD4+ or CD8+ T cells sorted from blood, sampled in a trial of the OX40 agonist ivuxolimab. This receptor was taken from an adult with an advanced solid tumor such as melanoma, head and neck, liver or kidney cancer. The CDR3 region is CASSLVGTAYNEQFF. The DNA of the CDR3 is TGTGCCAGCAGCTTAGTAGGGACGGCCTACAATGAGCAGTTCTTC.